This TCR beta chain derives from a study of shared clonotypes between healthy human individuals (dated by TCRdb to about 2020). Context from the whole study: The cohort included a few men and a couple of women between 18 and 49 years of age. Blood TCR repertoires of roughly five healthy adults were deeply sequenced to estimate repertoire size and the extent of clonotype sharing between individuals. Between about 0.9 and 10 billion PBMCs per donor were obtained by leukapheresis. For each donor, CD4 naive and CD4 memory were each given three plates, CD8 naive was given two plates, and CD8 memory was given one plate. Different laboratories and diverse techniques were used to prepare libraries and sequence TCR repertoires, to increase sequencing depth and limit assay-specific biases. Findings and caveats that apply to the study as a whole: Pairwise subsampling indicated that sequencing depth was expected to affect the degree of clonotype sharing among donors. Naive subsets generally had larger estimated clonotype richness than memory subsets. Clonotypes shared by all four sorted-subset donors showed higher generation probabilities than non-shared clonotypes. The genetic and exposure-history diversity represented was limited by the small number of donors. Across a few donors, roughly 5.4% of naive CD4, 3.5% of naive CD8, 2.3% of memory CD4, and around 0.4% of memory CD8 clonotypes were shared. Even with the large sequencing depth, rarefaction of the sorted-subset datasets indicated that sequencing was incomplete. Sampling was limited to blood, and TCR repertoires in tissue likely differ from TCR repertoires in blood.

About this clone: There is no known antigen for this receptor. Base-call qualities are not available, and no considerably larger clone is one nucleotide away.

The donors were healthy, HIV-negative adults who had no recently reported acute infections or vaccinations. Every donor was a Caucasian adult residing in Nashville, Tennessee, USA. Magnetic negative selection was used to enrich CD4+ T cells, after which naive cells were positively selected on CD45RA and the negative fraction became the memory subset. Blood was obtained by leukapheresis, after which PBMCs were separated by Ficoll-Histopaque density gradient centrifugation and cryopreserved in liquid nitrogen vapor phase. Purity and quantity of every magnetically sorted T cell population were checked by analytical flow cytometry. From each sorted fraction, genomic DNA was isolated and quantified by UV absorbance on a Nanodrop 2000c. Per the germline V gene (reference sequence), MNHEY is the CDR1 and SMNVEV is the CDR2. V and J are trimmed by 5 bases and 3 bases, and the gene matches miss 6 bases of the junction. Reading from cysteine to phenylalanine, the CDR3 counts 16 amino acids. Kept here is only the CDR3 DNA, which spans 48 bases and is read in frame from base 1.

Using the deep immunoSEQ assay, TCR CDR3 regions were amplified from genomic DNA by multiplex PCR. For each cell subset, the extracted genomic DNA was distributed evenly across all wells of several immunoSEQ 96-well plates, and each plate served as one replicate. For sorted subsets, 150 to 250 ng genomic DNA, equal to 30,000 to 35,000 T cell genomes, was loaded into each replicate PCR. Purified libraries were measured with a Qubit 3.0 fluorometer, size-checked on a Bioanalyzer 2100, and measured again with the KAPA Library Quantification kit. A separate single-read 150-cycle Illumina NextSeq 550 flow cell was used to sequence each immunoSEQ 96-well plate. Per the authors' processing: Because the immunoSEQ output included only junctional sequences and no quality scores, the filtering could not be the same as the filtering used for full-length reads. Sequences were annotated with PyIR, a Python wrapper for IgBLAST v1.9, using IMGT germline references to assign V/J genes and CDR3. Any read was removed if the V/J assignment was weak (E-value above 1e-6), the CDR3 was missing, or the read contained stop codons, out-of-frame junctions, or ambiguous translated residues. V3J clonotypes were defined as sequences sharing an identical inferred V gene, J gene, and CDR3 amino acid sequence. The percentage overlap between two repertoires was calculated by dividing the number of shared unique clonotypes by the size of the smaller repertoire. RTK rarefaction, the Chao1 estimator, and Recon v2.1 estimates of unobserved clonotypes were used to assess repertoire richness. Generation probabilities for all TCRbeta clonotypes obtained by the gDNA method from a handful of donors were computed using OLGA. TCRdb took this table from immuneACCESS and kept in-frame rearrangements with V and J called. Such tables lack part of the clones; where checked against another copy, unresolved V genes explain under half of the gap, and the rest is unexplained. V, J and clone size derive from that table, while D and trimming were established from the DNA sequence. The sample table records roughly 1,600,000 clones; 98% to 99% of these occur just once. The ten largest clones take up around 0.38% of the sample.

The receptor was isolated from a young man in good health. The V and J genes are TRBV27 and TRBJ2-3, with 12 bases aligning to TRBD2. Sequenced input: naive CD4+ T cells sorted from blood. The cell subset or site label for this specimen denotes: CD45RA+ positively selected. The CDR3 region: CASSPRLAGETDTQYF. The DNA is as follows: TGTGCCAGCAGTCCTAGACTAGCGGGAGAGACAGATACGCAGTATTTT.